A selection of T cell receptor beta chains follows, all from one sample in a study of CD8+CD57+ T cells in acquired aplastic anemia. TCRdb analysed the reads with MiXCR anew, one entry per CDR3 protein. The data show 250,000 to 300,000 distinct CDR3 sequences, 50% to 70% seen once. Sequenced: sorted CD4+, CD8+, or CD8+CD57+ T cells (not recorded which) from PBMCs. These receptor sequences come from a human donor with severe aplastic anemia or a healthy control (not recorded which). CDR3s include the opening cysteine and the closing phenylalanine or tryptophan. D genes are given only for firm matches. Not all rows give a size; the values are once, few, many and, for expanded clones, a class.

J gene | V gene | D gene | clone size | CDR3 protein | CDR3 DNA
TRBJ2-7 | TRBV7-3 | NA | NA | CASSHARQRKSLEQYF | TGTGCCAGCAGTCACGCACGGCAACGGAAGAGTCTCGAGCAGTACTTC
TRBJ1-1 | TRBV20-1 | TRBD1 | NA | CSALRQGGAFF | TGCAGTGCTCTCCGACAGGGTGGAGCTTTCTTT
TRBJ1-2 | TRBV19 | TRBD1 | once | CASSFTRDRGYGYTF | TGTGCCAGCAGTTTCACCCGGGACAGGGGCTATGGCTACACCTTC
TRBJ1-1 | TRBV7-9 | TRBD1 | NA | CASRVSGTGAFF | TGTGCCAGCAGGGTATCCGGGACAGGGGCTTTCTTT
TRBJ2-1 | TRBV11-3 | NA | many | CASSPGPNQLSEQFF | TGTGCCAGCAGCCCGGGACCCAACCAGCTGAGTGAGCAGTTCTTC
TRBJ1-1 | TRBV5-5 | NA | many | CASSGTDRSMNTEAFF | TGTGCCAGCAGCGGAACCGACAGGTCTATGAACACTGAAGCTTTCTTT
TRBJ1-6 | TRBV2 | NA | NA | CASSEADALSSYNSPLHF | TGTGCCAGCAGTGAAGCCGACGCATTAAGCTCCTATAATTCACCTCTCCACTTT
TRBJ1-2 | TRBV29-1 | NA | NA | CSVGLNYGYTF | TGCAGCGTTGGACTTAACTATGGCTACACCTTC
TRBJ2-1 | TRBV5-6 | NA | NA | CASSLYKGLMSWNEQFF | TGTGCCAGCAGCTTGTATAAGGGGCTAATGAGTTGGAATGAGCAGTTCTTC
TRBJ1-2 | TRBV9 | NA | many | CASSVMAAPNYGYTF | TGTGCCAGCAGCGTCATGGCCGCTCCTAACTATGGCTACACCTTC
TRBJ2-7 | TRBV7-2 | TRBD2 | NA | CASSLGLAGGRSSYEQYF | TGTGCCAGCAGCCTGGGACTAGCGGGGGGACGGAGCTCCTACGAGCAGTACTTC
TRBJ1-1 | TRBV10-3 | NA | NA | CAISVTGNTEAFF | TGTGCCATCAGTGTGACGGGGAACACTGAAGCTTTCTTT
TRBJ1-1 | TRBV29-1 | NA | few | CSVAVGRDTEAFF | TGCAGCGTTGCGGTGGGGCGTGACACTGAAGCTTTCTTT
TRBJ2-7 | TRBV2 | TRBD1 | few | CASSPDRVEQYF | TGTGCCAGCAGCCCGGACAGGGTCGAGCAGTACTTC
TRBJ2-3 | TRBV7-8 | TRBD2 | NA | CASSSVGGEGTQYF | TGTGCCAGCAGCTCGGTTGGCGGGGAGGGTACGCAGTATTTT
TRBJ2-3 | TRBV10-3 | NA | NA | CAISETSFTQYF | TGTGCCATCAGCGAAACTAGCTTCACGCAGTATTTT
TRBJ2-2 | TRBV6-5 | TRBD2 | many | CASSALAGSYTGELFF | TGTGCCAGCAGTGCTTTAGCGGGGTCGTACACCGGGGAGCTGTTTTTT
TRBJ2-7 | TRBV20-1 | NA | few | CSARGGGPSSYEQYF | TGCAGTGCTAGAGGGGGGGGCCCAAGCTCCTACGAGCAGTACTTC
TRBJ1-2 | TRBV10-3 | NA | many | CAISESEGTNYGYTF | TGTGCCATCAGTGAGTCGGAGGGGACGAACTATGGCTACACCTTC
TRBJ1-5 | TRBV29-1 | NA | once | CSVGTDSNQPQHF | TGCAGCGTTGGGACCGATAGCAATCAGCCCCAGCATTTT
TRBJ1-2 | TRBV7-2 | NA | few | CASSLGQFFRGYTF | TGTGCCAGCAGCTTAGGACAGTTCTTTCGGGGCTACACCTTC
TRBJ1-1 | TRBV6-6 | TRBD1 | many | CASTVGSTGGAGTEAFF | TGTGCCAGCACCGTGGGAAGTACAGGGGGCGCGGGGACTGAAGCTTTCTTT
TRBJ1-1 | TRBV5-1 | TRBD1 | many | CASSFHRGTEAFF | TGCGCCAGCAGCTTCCACAGGGGAACTGAAGCTTTCTTT
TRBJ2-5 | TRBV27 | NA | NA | CATRTMVTQYF | TGTGCCACTAGGACAATGGTGACCCAGTACTTC
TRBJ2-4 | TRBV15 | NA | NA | CATSSVGNIQYF | TGTGCCACCAGCTCGGTTGGAAACATTCAGTACTTC
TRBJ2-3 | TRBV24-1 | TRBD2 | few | CATSDAAGADTQYF | TGTGCCACCAGTGACGCCGCGGGGGCAGATACGCAGTATTTT
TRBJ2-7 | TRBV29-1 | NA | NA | CSVETGPYEQYF | TGCAGCGTTGAAACAGGGCCTTACGAGCAGTACTTC
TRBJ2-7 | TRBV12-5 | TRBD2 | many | CASGAGLAGGYEQYF | TGTGCTAGTGGTGCGGGACTAGCGGGGGGTTACGAGCAGTACTTC
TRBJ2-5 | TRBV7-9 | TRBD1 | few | CASSFEGAGETQYF | TGTGCCAGCAGCTTTGAGGGGGCTGGAGAGACCCAGTACTTC
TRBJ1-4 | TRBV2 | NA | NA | CASSERTTNEKLFF | TGTGCCAGCAGTGAAAGAACAACTAATGAAAAACTGTTTTTT
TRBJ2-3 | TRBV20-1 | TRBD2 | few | CSARTSGGTDTQYF | TGCAGTGCTCGGACTAGCGGGGGCACAGATACGCAGTATTTT
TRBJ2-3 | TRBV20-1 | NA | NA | CSAPRGRGDTQYF | TGCAGTGCTCCTAGGGGGAGGGGAGATACGCAGTATTTT
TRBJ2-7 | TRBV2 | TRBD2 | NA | CASGGLVASGDKTYEQYF | TGTGCCAGCGGAGGGCTTGTCGCTAGCGGGGATAAAACCTACGAGCAGTACTTC
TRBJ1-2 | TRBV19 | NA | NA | CASSMVGNYGYTF | TGTGCCAGTAGTATGGTCGGAAACTATGGCTACACCTTC
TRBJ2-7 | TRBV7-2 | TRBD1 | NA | CASSLGTGTGLSEQYF | TGTGCCAGCAGCTTAGGCACCGGGACAGGGTTGAGCGAGCAGTACTTC
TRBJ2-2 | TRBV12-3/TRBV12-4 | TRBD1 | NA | CASSRDRSNTGELFF | TGTGCCAGCAGCAGGGACAGGTCGAACACCGGGGAGCTGTTTTTT
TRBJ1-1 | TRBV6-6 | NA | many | CASQTDRGAEAFF | TGTGCCAGTCAGACGGACCGGGGGGCTGAAGCTTTCTTT